This TCR beta chain stems from a study of blood T cell repertoires in COVID-19. Authors' data handling: Using reference gene primer amplification, nucleated cell counts were estimated. Sequencing was performed with immunoSEQ multiplex PCR; in TCRdb, only in-frame clones are kept and a portion is missing. That table supplies the V and J calls and clone size; D and trimming were determined from the DNA. The sample holds 90,000 to 130,000 clones, 75% to 85% seen once. From germline, CDR1 is LGHNA and CDR2 YNFKEQ. The V end lost 4 bases, the J end lost 5 bases, and 20 bases lay between the germline ends. The CDR3 loop spans 16 amino acids.

The V call is TRBV4-2, the J call TRBJ2-5; tentative D call: TRBD2 (6 bases). The clonotype was recovered from a woman aged 55-70 years with acute or convalescent COVID-19. Sequencing input: peripheral blood. The CDR3 protein is CASSPLLASSGETQYF. CDR3 sequence (DNA): TGTGCCAGCAGCCCTTTACTAGCTTCGTCCGGGGAGACCCAGTACTTC.